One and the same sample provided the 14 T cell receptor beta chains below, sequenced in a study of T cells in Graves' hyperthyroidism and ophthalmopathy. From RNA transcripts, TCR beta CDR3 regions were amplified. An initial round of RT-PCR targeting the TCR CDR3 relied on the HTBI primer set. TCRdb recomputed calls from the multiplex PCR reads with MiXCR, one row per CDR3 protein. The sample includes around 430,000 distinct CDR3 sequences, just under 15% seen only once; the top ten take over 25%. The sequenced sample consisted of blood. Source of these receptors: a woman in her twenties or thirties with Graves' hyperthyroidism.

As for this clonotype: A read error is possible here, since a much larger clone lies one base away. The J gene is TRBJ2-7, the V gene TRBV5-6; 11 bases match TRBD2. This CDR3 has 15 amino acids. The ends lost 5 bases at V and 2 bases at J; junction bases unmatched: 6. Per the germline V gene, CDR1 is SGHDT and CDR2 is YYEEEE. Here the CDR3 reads CASSPDSGRAYEQYF. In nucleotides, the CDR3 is TGTGCCAGCAGTCCTGATAGCGGGAGGGCCTACGAGCAGTACTTC.

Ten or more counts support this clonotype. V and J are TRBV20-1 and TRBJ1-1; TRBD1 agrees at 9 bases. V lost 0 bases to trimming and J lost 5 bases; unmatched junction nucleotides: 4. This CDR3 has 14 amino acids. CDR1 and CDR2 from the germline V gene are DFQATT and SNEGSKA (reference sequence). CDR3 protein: CSARDGTGRTEAFF. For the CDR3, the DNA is TGCAGTGCTAGAGACGGGACAGGGCGAACTGAAGCTTTCTTT.

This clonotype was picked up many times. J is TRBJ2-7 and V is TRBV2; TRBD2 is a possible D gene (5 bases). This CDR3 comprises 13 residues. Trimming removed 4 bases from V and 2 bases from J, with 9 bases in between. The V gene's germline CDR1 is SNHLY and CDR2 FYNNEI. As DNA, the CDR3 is TGTGCCAGCAGTGCCGGACTTGCCTACGAGCAGTACTTC. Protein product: CASSAGLAYEQYF.

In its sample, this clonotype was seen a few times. In DNA, the CDR3 is TGTGCCAGCAGCTTAAGACAGGGGGCTCTCGGTGAGCAGTTCTTC. Its protein is CASSLRQGALGEQFF. The rearrangement joins TRBV7-3 to TRBJ2-1; TRBD1 aligns across 10 bases. J lost 9 bases, V lost 1 base, and 6 bases had no gene match. The CDR3 has 15 residues. Per the germline V gene, CDR1 is SGHTA and CDR2 is FQGTGA.

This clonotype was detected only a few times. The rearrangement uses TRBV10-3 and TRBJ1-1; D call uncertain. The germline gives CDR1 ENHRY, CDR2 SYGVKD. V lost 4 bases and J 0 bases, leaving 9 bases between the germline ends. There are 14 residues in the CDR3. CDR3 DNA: TGTGCCATCAGTGGGACGGGAATGAACACTGAAGCTTTCTTT. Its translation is CAISGTGMNTEAFF.

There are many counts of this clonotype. For the CDR3, the DNA is TGTGCCAGCAGGTCCGGGGAAACCGGGGAGCTGTTTTTT. Translated: CASRSGETGELFF. The chain combines TRBV12-3 or TRBV12-4 with TRBJ2-2; TRBD2 might be the D (5 bases). Trimming removed 6 bases at V and 5 bases at J, with 10 bases between. This CDR3 is built from 13 residues.

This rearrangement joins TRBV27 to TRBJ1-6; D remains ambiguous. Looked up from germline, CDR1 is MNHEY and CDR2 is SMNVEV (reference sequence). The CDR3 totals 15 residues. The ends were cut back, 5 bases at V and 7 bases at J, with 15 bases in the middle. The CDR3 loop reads CASSPGWGGNSPLHF. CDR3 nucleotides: TGTGCCAGCAGTCCTGGGTGGGGTGGCAATTCACCCCTCCACTTT.

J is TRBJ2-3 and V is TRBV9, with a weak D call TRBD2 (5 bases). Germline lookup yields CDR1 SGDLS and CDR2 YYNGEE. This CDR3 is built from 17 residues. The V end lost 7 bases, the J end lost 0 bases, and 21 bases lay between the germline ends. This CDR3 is CASPEAQVQRSTDTQYF. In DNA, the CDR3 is TGTGCCAGCCCCGAAGCACAAGTTCAGCGGAGCACAGATACGCAGTATTTT.

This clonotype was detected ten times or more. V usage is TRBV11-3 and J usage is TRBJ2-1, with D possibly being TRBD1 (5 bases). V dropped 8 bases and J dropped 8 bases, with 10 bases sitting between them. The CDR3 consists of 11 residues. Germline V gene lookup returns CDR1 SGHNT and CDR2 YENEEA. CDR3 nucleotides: TGTGCCAGCGTGCTAGGGGATGAGCAGTTCTTC. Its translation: CASVLGDEQFF.

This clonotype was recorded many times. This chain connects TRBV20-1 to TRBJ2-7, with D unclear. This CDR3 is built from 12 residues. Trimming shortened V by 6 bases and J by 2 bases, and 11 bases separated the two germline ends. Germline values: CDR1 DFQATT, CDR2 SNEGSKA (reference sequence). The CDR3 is CSATDGPYEQYF. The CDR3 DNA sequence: TGCAGTGCCACGGACGGACCCTACGAGCAGTACTTC.

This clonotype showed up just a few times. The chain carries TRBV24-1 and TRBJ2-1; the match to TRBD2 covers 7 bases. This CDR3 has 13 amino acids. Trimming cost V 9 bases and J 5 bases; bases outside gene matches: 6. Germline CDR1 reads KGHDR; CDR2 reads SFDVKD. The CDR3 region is CATRGVADNEQFF. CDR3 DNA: TGTGCCACCCGGGGGGTAGCCGACAATGAGCAGTTCTTC.

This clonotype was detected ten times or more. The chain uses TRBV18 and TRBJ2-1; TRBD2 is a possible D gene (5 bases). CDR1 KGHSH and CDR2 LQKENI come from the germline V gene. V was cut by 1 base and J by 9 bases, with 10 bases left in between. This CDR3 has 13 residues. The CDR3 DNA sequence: TGTGCCAGCTCACCACTGGAGGCTTCTGAGCAGTTCTTC. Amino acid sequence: CASSPLEASEQFF.

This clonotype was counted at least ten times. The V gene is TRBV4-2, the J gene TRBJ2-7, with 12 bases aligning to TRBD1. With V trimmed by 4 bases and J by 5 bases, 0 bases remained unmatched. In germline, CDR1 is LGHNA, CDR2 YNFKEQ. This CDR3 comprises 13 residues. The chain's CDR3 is CASSRDRGHEQYF. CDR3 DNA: TGTGCCAGCAGCCGGGACAGGGGGCACGAGCAGTACTTC.

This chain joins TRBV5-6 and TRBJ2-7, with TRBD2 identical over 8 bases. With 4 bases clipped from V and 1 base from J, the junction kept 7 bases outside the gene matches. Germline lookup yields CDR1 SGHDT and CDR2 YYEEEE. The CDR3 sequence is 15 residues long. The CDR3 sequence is CASSPGLVPSYEQYF. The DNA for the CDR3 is TGTGCCAGCAGCCCGGGACTAGTTCCTTCCTACGAGCAGTACTTC.